This T cell receptor beta chain was sequenced in a study of blood T cell repertoires in COVID-19. Overall study context: Specimens from acute and convalescent COVID-19 originated in the United States, Italy and Spain. Sources were T cells, B-cell-depleted T cells, or PBMCs; the material itself was cDNA or gDNA.

Under the authors' procedure: Quantification of nucleated cells was approximated via reference gene primer amplification. Measured with immunoSEQ multiplex PCR; TCRdb has only the in-frame clones, and not every one. The DNA gave D and trimming, while V, J and clone size come from that table. In the table there are some 250,000 clones, approximately 84% of which are singletons. This clone was found a few times. Within the sample, other DNA sequences also encode this same CDR3. With 3 bases clipped from V and 5 bases from J, the junction kept 8 bases outside the gene matches. Germline lookup yields CDR1 SGHDT and CDR2 YYEEEE. The CDR3 extends over 15 amino acids.

The sequence was collected from a woman under 40 who had recovered from COVID-19. Sequencing was done on a sample of peripheral blood. The chain combines TRBV5-6 with TRBJ1-1; TRBD1 matches 9 bases. The CDR3: CASSSTGGAGTEAFF. The CDR3 nucleotides are TGTGCCAGCAGCTCAACAGGGGGCGCGGGGACTGAAGCTTTCTTT. Complete variable domain (other parts from reference TRBV5-6 and TRBJ1-1): DAGVTQSPTHLIKTRGQQVTLRCSPKSGHDTVSWYQQALGQGPQFIFQYYEEEERQRGNFPDRFSGHQFPNYSSELNVNALLLGDSALYLCASSSTGGAGTEAFFGQGTRLTVV.